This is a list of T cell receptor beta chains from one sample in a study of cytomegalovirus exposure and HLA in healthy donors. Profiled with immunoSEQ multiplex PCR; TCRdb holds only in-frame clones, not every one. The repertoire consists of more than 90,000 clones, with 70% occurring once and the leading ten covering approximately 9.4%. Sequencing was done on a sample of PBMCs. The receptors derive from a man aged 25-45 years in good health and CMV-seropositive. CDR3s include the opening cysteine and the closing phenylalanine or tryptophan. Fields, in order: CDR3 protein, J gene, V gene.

CDR3aa: CASSYRGHGYTF
j_gene: TRBJ1-2
v_gene: TRBV11-3

CDR3aa: CASAGTGDSNGQFF
j_gene: TRBJ2-1
v_gene: TRBV12-5

CDR3aa: CASSQTGLAGGLNGTQYF
j_gene: TRBJ2-5
v_gene: TRBV4-1

CDR3aa: CARSLAPRIFLLPHTIYF
j_gene: TRBJ1-3
v_gene: TRBV7-5

CDR3aa: CASSYRVKVETQYF
j_gene: TRBJ2-5
v_gene: TRBV5-6

CDR3aa: CASSPGGYSNQPQHF
j_gene: TRBJ1-5
v_gene: TRBV18

CDR3aa: CASSIAVGRGGSFEAFF
j_gene: TRBJ1-1
v_gene: TRBV19

CDR3aa: CASSVFKDRTDEKLFF
j_gene: TRBJ1-4
v_gene: TRBV28

CDR3aa: CASLRGLGGNTIYF
j_gene: TRBJ1-3
v_gene: TRBV28

CDR3aa: CASSKSGGQGKGGELFF
j_gene: TRBJ2-2
v_gene: TRBV21-1